These 20 T cell receptor beta chains were sequenced from one sample in a study of blood T cell repertoires in COVID-19 (TCRdb year 2020). The library was generated by the immunoSEQ multiplex PCR assay. This is the immuneACCESS table as TCRdb keeps it, with only in-frame sequences that have V and J called. A part of the clones is gone; compared with another copy, unresolved V genes explain less than half, and the rest is unexplained. The sample records 100,000 to 120,000 clones, around 68% of which are singletons. The ten largest clones capture around 7.3% of the sample. The sample consisted of peripheral blood. All receptors derive from a woman in her sixties with acute or convalescent COVID-19.

This clone came up a few times. Here the CDR3 reads CASSLAVTSTDTQYF. CDR3 DNA sequence: TGTGCCAGCAGCTTAGCGGTCACTAGCACAGATACGCAGTATTTT. The V call is TRBV7-2, the J call TRBJ2-3; D gene ambiguous. CDR3 length equals 15 residues. V was pared by 0 bases and J by 0 bases, with 7 bases between. The germline CDR1 and CDR2 sequences are SGHTA and FQGNSA.

The rearrangement links TRBV7-7 to TRBJ2-7, with TRBD1 matching over 10 bases. The CDR3 has 14 residues. In germline, CDR1 is SSHAT, CDR2 FNYEAQ (reference sequence). V gave up 4 bases and J gave up 5 bases; unmatched junction bases: 5. DNA of the CDR3: TGTGCCAGCAGCTCGGGACAGGGGAACCACGAGCAGTACTTC. It yields the protein CASSSGQGNHEQYF.

The chain links TRBV11-2 to TRBJ2-7, with a tentative D call TRBD2 (6 bases). The V gene lost 0 bases and the J gene lost 10 bases, with 13 bases spanning the gap. Germline V CDR1 and CDR2: SGHAT, FQNNGV. This CDR3 is 13 amino acids long. CDR3 nucleotide sequence: TGTGCCAGCAGCTTAGACGGGGGAGTTACCCAGTACTTC. It is translated as CASSLDGGVTQYF.

This chain links TRBV5-4 with TRBJ2-2; 9 positions agree with TRBD2. This CDR3 region has 18 residues. The germline V gene encodes CDR1 SGHNT and CDR2 YYREEE (reference sequence). The V gene end was trimmed by 4 bases and the J gene end by 0 bases; junction bases not matched to a gene: 10. The CDR3 DNA reads TGTGCCAGCAGCCGGACGCAACTAGCGGGCGCGAACACCGGGGAGCTGTTTTTT. It codes for CASSRTQLAGANTGELFF. The whole variable domain, filled in from reference TRBV5-4 and TRBJ2-2, reads ETGVTQSPTHLIKTRGQQVTLRCSSQSGHNTVSWYQQALGQGPQFIFQYYREEENGRGNFPPRFSGLQFPNYSSELNVNALELDDSALYLCASSRTQLAGANTGELFFGEGSRLTVL.

This clone was seen only once. In DNA form, the CDR3 reads TGTGCCAGCAGCCCCGATGGGCAAACTAATCAGCCCCAGCATTTT. Its translation is CASSPDGQTNQPQHF. This chain joins TRBV2 and TRBJ1-5; D is unclear. The V gene's germline CDR1 is SNHLY and CDR2 FYNNEI. Trimming took off 6 bases at V and 4 bases at J, with 16 bases between the two ends. This CDR3 comprises 15 residues.

The chain is built from TRBV6-5 and TRBJ1-5; 11 bases align to TRBD1. The germline CDR1 and CDR2 sequences are MNHEY and SVGAGI. This CDR3 comprises 15 residues. V was clipped by 2 bases and J by 6 bases; unmatched bases: 3. Written as DNA, the CDR3 is TGTGCCAGCAGTTACGATGGGACAGGGGGTCAGCCCCAGCATTTT. Amino acid sequence: CASSYDGTGGQPQHF.

In this sample, this clone turned up once. The chain combines TRBV28 with TRBJ1-5, with TRBD1 as a possible D gene (5 bases). V dropped 3 bases and J dropped 4 bases, with 10 bases sitting between them. CDR3 length equals 14 residues. Germline values: CDR1 MDHEN, CDR2 SYDVKM. The CDR3 coding sequence is TGTGCCAGCAGTTTCGACAGACCGAATCAGCCCCAGCATTTT. Translation gives CASSFDRPNQPQHF.

V and J are TRBV3-1 (or the pseudogene TRBV3-2) and TRBJ1-1, with 8 bases lining up with TRBD1. V dropped 4 bases and J dropped 4; count of bases not matched to a gene: 17. CDR3 length equals 18 residues. Germline CDR1 reads LGHDT; CDR2 reads YNNKEL (reference sequence). This chain's CDR3 is CASSRDSRGLPAGTEAFF. In DNA, the CDR3 is TGTGCCAGCAGCCGCGATAGCAGGGGGCTCCCAGCGGGCACTGAAGCTTTCTTT.

The chain is built from TRBV9 and TRBJ2-3; TRBD2 is a possible D gene (6 bases). Germline-derived CDR1 and CDR2 are SGDLS and YYNGEE. Trimming pared 1 base from V and 4 bases from J, leaving 13 bases between. The CDR3 covers 15 residues. The CDR3 DNA is TGTGCCAGCAGCGTACGAGAGTCTAGCGCAGATACGCAGTATTTT. Its protein is CASSVRESSADTQYF.

The chain combines TRBV5-1 with TRBJ1-1; D may be TRBD1 (6 bases). Trimming took 5 bases from V and 3 from J, leaving 17 bases between them. The CDR3 loop spans 15 amino acids. CDR1 and CDR2 from the germline V gene are SGHRS and YFSETQ. The CDR3 DNA is TGCGCCAGCAGTCCCCGGAAAGCAGGGGACACTGAAGCTTTCTTT. It codes for CASSPRKAGDTEAFF.

The chain recombines TRBV9 with TRBJ2-3, with D maybe TRBD2 (6 bases). Germline loops: CDR1 SGDLS, CDR2 YYNGEE. The CDR3 runs 15 residues. V was cut by 1 base and J by 4 bases, with 13 bases left in between. This CDR3 reads CASSVLGTPADTQYF. The DNA for the CDR3 is TGTGCCAGCAGCGTATTGGGGACTCCGGCAGATACGCAGTATTTT. The full variable domain, rest sourced from reference TRBV9 and TRBJ2-3, is DSGVTQTPKHLITATGQRVTLRCSPRSGDLSVYWYQQSLDQGLQFLIQYYNGEERAKGNILERFSAQQFPDLHSELNLSSLELGDSALYFCASSVLGTPADTQYFGPGTRLTVL.

This clone was seen more than once but under ten times. The V call is TRBV5-1, the J call TRBJ1-2; D may be TRBD1 (5 bases). Germline V gene data show CDR1 as SGHRS and CDR2 as YFSETQ. The ends were cut back, 4 bases at V and 7 bases at J, with 26 bases in the middle. CDR3 length: 17 amino acids. CDR3 nucleotide sequence: TGCGCCAGCAGCCCGACCGGGCAGGGAGGGAAATTTAGTGGCTACACCTTC. It encodes CASSPTGQGGKFSGYTF.

V and J are TRBV30 and TRBJ1-6; 7 bases map to TRBD1. V trimming: 1 base; J trimming: 7 bases; junction bases outside the gene matches: 7. CDR1 is GTSNPN and CDR2 is SVGIG in the germline V gene (reference sequence). The CDR3 extends over 15 amino acids. CDR3 sequence: CAWSASDRKNSPLHF. DNA for the CDR3: TGTGCCTGGAGTGCCTCGGACAGGAAAAATTCACCCCTCCACTTT.

The V and J genes are TRBV4-2 and TRBJ1-2; no clear D gene. Germline V lookup: CDR1 LGHNA, CDR2 YNFKEQ. V dropped 0 bases and J dropped 4 bases, with 12 bases sitting between them. The CDR3 runs to 15 residues. Here the CDR3 reads CASSQDVEFAYGYTF. In DNA, the CDR3 is TGTGCCAGCAGCCAAGATGTTGAGTTCGCCTATGGCTACACCTTC.

The sample holds a few counts of this clone. The rearrangement uses TRBV6-2 or TRBV6-3 and TRBJ1-6, with 9 bases matching TRBD1. Per the germline V gene, CDR1 is MNHEY and CDR2 is SVGEGT. V lost 0 bases to trimming and J lost 9 bases; unmatched junction nucleotides: 9. This CDR3 has 17 amino acids. CDR3 amino acids: CASSYSFSRTGVSPLHF. CDR3 bases: TGTGCCAGCAGTTACTCGTTTTCAAGGACAGGGGTTTCACCCCTCCACTTT.

This clone was detected only once. The V gene is TRBV5-4, the J gene TRBJ1-1; possible D gene TRBD1, 6 bases. CDR1 is SGHNT and CDR2 is YYREEE in the germline V gene (reference sequence). The germline V and J ends were trimmed by 4 bases and 1 base, with 8 bases remaining between them. The CDR3 is 13 residues long. The CDR3 DNA reads TGTGCCAGCAGCCGGGGACAGAACACTGAAGCTTTCTTT. It translates to CASSRGQNTEAFF.

V gene TRBV7-3 combines with J gene TRBJ1-1; 11 bases are a match to TRBD1. The CDR3 is 14 amino acids. CDR1 and CDR2 (germline): SGHTA, FQGTGA. Unmatched junction bases numbered 4, after V lost 5 bases and J lost 5 bases. The CDR3 DNA reads TGTGCCAGCAGCCTCGGACAGGGGGCAACTGAAGCTTTCTTT. Encoded protein: CASSLGQGATEAFF.

This clone was detected only once. The rearrangement uses TRBV7-3 and TRBJ1-2; 9 bases agree with TRBD1. This CDR3 comprises 14 residues. Germline lookup yields CDR1 SGHTA and CDR2 FQGTGA. V was pared by 4 bases and J by 2 bases, with 2 bases of the junction left unmatched. CDR3 in amino acids: CASSYTGGNYGYTF. CDR3 bases: TGTGCCAGCAGCTATACAGGGGGCAACTATGGCTACACCTTC.

V usage is TRBV13 and J usage is TRBJ2-3; 11 bases are shared with TRBD2. The junction had 5 bases not matched to a gene; V was cut back by 1 base and J by 2 bases. Germline V gene sequence: CDR1 PRHDT, CDR2 FYEKMQ (reference sequence). The CDR3 length is 17 residues. The CDR3 loop reads CASSLEASGGITDTQYF. CDR3 nucleotide sequence: TGTGCCAGCAGCTTAGAGGCTAGCGGGGGGATCACAGATACGCAGTATTTT.

The genes are TRBV5-1 and TRBJ2-2; 7 bases are shared with TRBD2. The CDR3 loop spans 17 amino acids. V was clipped by 2 bases and J by 3 bases; unmatched bases: 10. Germline loops: CDR1 SGHRS, CDR2 YFSETQ. The CDR3, as DNA: TGCGCCAGCAGCTTCCAGGCCCGGGGGGTTGACACCGGGGAGCTGTTTTTT. It translates to CASSFQARGVDTGELFF.